This T cell receptor (beta chain) was captured by sequencing in a study of T-cell reconstitution after alpha-beta-depleted transplantation in children. Unique molecular identifiers tagged the TCRbeta library. TCRdb independently ran MiXCR on the PCR reads; one entry per CDR3 protein. This table holds 200,000 to 250,000 distinct CDR3 sequences, 20% to 30% found once. The germline gives CDR1 ENHRY, CDR2 SYGVKD. V gave up 7 bases and J gave up 3 bases, with 15 bases separating them. The CDR3 consists of 14 residues. This chain links TRBV10-3 with TRBJ2-5; D possibly corresponds to TRBD2 (6 bases). The input for sequencing was PBMCs, mostly from graft donor cells, taken 360 days after TCRalphabeta/CD19-depleted stem cell transplant. This receptor was obtained from a female patient aged 2 to 10 who had a stem cell transplant for congenital amegakaryocytic thrombocytopenia, so the T cells may come from the graft donor. The DNA of the CDR3 is TGTGCCATCATGGCCACGGGACTCAAAGAGACCCAGTACTTC. This translates into CAIMATGLKETQYF.